Below, 8 T cell receptor beta chains from the same sample are listed, as sequenced in a study of OX40 agonist ivuxolimab in advanced cancers. Profiled with immunoSEQ multiplex PCR; TCRdb holds only in-frame clones, not every one. This sample has over 80,000 clones, with 83% found just once. Source: CD4+ or CD8+ T cells sorted from blood, taken in a trial of the OX40 agonist ivuxolimab. These receptors were taken from an adult with an advanced solid tumor such as melanoma, head and neck, liver or kidney cancer.

V gene TRBV7-6 combines with J gene TRBJ1-4; 10 bases agree with TRBD1. V lost 5 bases to trimming and J lost 0 bases; unmatched junction nucleotides: 3. The CDR3 is 16 residues long. Per the germline V gene, CDR1 is SGHVS and CDR2 is FNYEAQ. The CDR3 coding sequence is TGTGCCAGCAGCCTCGGACAGGGGGCAACTAATGAAAAACTGTTTTTT. Its translation is CASSLGQGATNEKLFF. Filled out from reference TRBV7-6 and TRBJ1-4, the complete variable domain reads GAGVSQSPRYKVTKRGQDVALRCDPISGHVSLYWYRQALGQGPEFLTYFNYEAQQDKSGLPNDRFSAERPEGSISTLTIQRTEQRDSAMYRCASSLGQGATNEKLFFGSGTQLSVL.

The chain joins TRBV7-8 to TRBJ1-5, with D perhaps TRBD1 (5 bases). The germline V and J ends were trimmed by 5 bases and 0 bases, with 11 bases remaining between them. The CDR3 contains 15 residues. Per the germline V gene, CDR1 is SGHVS and CDR2 is FQNEAQ. CDR3 nucleotide sequence: TGTGCCAGCAGCGGAGGGGTAGGTAGCAATCAGCCCCAGCATTTT. Residues: CASSGGVGSNQPQHF.

This chain uses TRBV18 with TRBJ1-2; 7 bases fit TRBD1. CDR3 length: 14 residues. Trimming took 4 bases from V and 5 from J; bases not matched to a gene: 7. Germline V CDR1 and CDR2: KGHSH, LQKENI. The CDR3 loop reads CASSRGDREYGYTF. CDR3 DNA sequence: TGTGCCAGCTCACGGGGCGACAGGGAATATGGCTACACCTTC.

V usage is TRBV5-6 and J usage is TRBJ2-6; unclear D gene. The V end lost 1 base, the J end lost 0 bases, and 14 bases lay between the germline ends. Germline V gives CDR1 SGHDT, CDR2 YYEEEE. The length of the CDR3 is 18 residues. CDR3 sequence: CASSLLIQADSGANVLTF. CDR3 nucleotides: TGTGCCAGCAGCTTGTTAATTCAGGCCGACTCTGGGGCCAACGTCCTGACTTTC.

Here the CDR3 DNA reads TGTGCCAGTAACCCTCAGGGCCGATCGACGCAGCCCCAGCATTTT. Protein product: CASNPQGRSTQPQHF. The V call is TRBV19, the J call TRBJ1-5, with TRBD1 as a possible D gene (5 bases). CDR1 and CDR2 (germline): LNHDA, SQIVND (reference sequence). V was shortened by 7 bases and J by 7 bases, with 20 bases between the two germline ends. The CDR3 is 15 amino acids.

The chain employs TRBV19 and TRBJ2-3; maybe TRBD2 (5 bases). This CDR3 is 14 amino acids long. Trimming pared 3 bases from V and 2 bases from J, leaving 9 bases between. The germline V gene has CDR1 LNHDA and CDR2 SQIVND (reference sequence). This CDR3 is CASSITGITDTQYF. For the CDR3, the DNA is TGTGCCAGTAGTATTACGGGGATCACAGATACGCAGTATTTT. The variable domain in full, with the rest retrieved from reference TRBV19 and TRBJ2-3, is DGGITQSPKYLFRKEGQNVTLSCEQNLNHDAMYWYRQDPGQGLRLIYYSQIVNDFQKGDIAEGYSVSREKKESFPLTVTSAQKNPTAFYLCASSITGITDTQYFGPGTRLTVL.

V is TRBV5-1 and J is TRBJ1-5; D unclear. Trimming took off 0 bases at V and 9 bases at J, with 19 bases between the two ends. Germline values: CDR1 SGHRS, CDR2 YFSETQ. There are 16 residues in the CDR3. The CDR3 DNA follows: TGCGCCAGCAGCTTGGCCCCGTTGATGTCTCGCGGGCCCCAGCATTTT. Its translation is CASSLAPLMSRGPQHF.

The chain employs TRBV7-2 and TRBJ1-5; D gene ambiguous. CDR1 and CDR2 from the germline V gene are SGHTA and FQGNSA. The CDR3 is 16 residues long. With 1 base removed from V and 4 bases from J, the gap between germline ends came to 14 bases. The CDR3 coding sequence is TGTGCCAGCAGCTTAGTCGGCGGCGTACCGAATCAGCCCCAGCATTTT. Translating gives CASSLVGGVPNQPQHF.